This TCR beta chain was obtained from a study of blood T cell repertoires in COVID-19 (dated by TCRdb to 2020 to 2021). Background on the whole study: Samples covering the acute and convalescent phases of COVID-19 were provided by collaborators in the United States, Italy and Spain. Samples were obtained from the ongoing ImmuneRACE study (first 160 participants) and from 1,254 subjects provided by 6 global collaborators. A freely available public database, intended as a resource for researchers studying the immune response to SARS-CoV-2, is where the repertoires were released. Subjects who had been exposed to COVID-19, were actively infected with it, or had recovered from it provided the deeply sampled blood TCRbeta repertoires that made up the dataset. The prospective study material was composed of cDNA or gDNA derived from T cells, B-cell-depleted T cells, or PBMCs. Where available, HLA class I and class II types were obtained from metadata supplied by the sample provider rather than from assay-based typing. A de-identified subject ID, COVID-19 status, age in years and sex were almost always included in the sample metadata.

TCRbeta CDR3 regions were amplified from genomic DNA using the immunoSEQ Assay, a bias-controlled multiplex PCR. Per the source publication's procedure: Nucleated cell counts per sample were estimated from amplification of reference gene primers within the assay. To quantify the absolute abundance of each unique TCRbeta CDR3 rearrangement, sequence reads were collapsed and filtered. For each sample, productive Simpson clonality was calculated as the square root of Simpson's diversity index across productive rearrangements. Here the immuneACCESS table is served through TCRdb, limited to in-frame sequences with V and J called. Missing clones are a known gap in these copies; in checked studies unresolved V genes cover under half, and the rest lacks a known reason. D and trimming were read from the DNA, whereas the V and J calls and clone size are those reported in that table. This sample comprises about 250,000 clones, about 90% of them detected only once. About 1.3% of the sample rests with the top ten.

V gives up 5 bases and J gives up 0 bases, and the segment between their germline ends measures 8 bases. The germline V gene supplies CDR1 SQVTM and CDR2 ANQGSEA. Including the terminal cysteine and phenylalanine, the CDR3 comprises 13 residues. Kept here is only the CDR3 DNA, which spans 39 bases and is read in frame from base 1. Overall results and qualifications from the work: How much clinical and demographic metadata was included differed by source and by participant, and the metadata was provided uncurated.

Concerning this clone: It lacks a known antigen. Base-call qualities are not available, and no considerably larger clone is one nucleotide away.

Whole blood was collected in K2EDTA tubes by collaborating institutions according to the institutions' own protocols. For TCRbeta analysis, collaborator samples were shipped as frozen whole blood, as isolated PBMCs, or as DNA extracted from either sample type. In this chain, TRBV29-1 is recombined with TRBJ1-5; TRBD1 is a weak D gene call, 6 bases matching. The source is a man at least 80 years old with acute or convalescent COVID-19. What was sequenced was peripheral blood. This receptor has the CDR3 CSVSDSSNQPQHF. The DNA sequence follows: TGCAGCGTTTCGGACAGTAGCAATCAGCCCCAGCATTTT. Reference TRBV29-1 and TRBJ1-5 proteins supply the regions before and after the CDR3; the full variable domain is: SAVISQKPSRDICQRGTSLTIQCQVDSQVTMMFWYRQQPGQSLTLIATANQGSEATYESGFVIDKFPISRPNLTFSTLTVSNMSPEDSSIYLCSVSDSSNQPQHFGDGTRLSIL.